The 28 T cell receptor beta chains below all came from one sample that was sequenced in a study of blood T cell repertoires in COVID-19. TCRdb's copy holds only in-frame clones and misses some; the assay was immunoSEQ multiplex PCR. The sample records tens of thousands of clones, roughly 88% being singletons. Sequencing was carried out using peripheral blood. The receptors shown here come from a human donor in a cohort sampled during active COVID-19. The donor label of this sample is uncertain.

This clone was counted a single time. DNA of the CDR3: TGTGCCAGCAGCCGGCGGGGACAGGGCACCGTGGCTTTCTTT. Amino acids: CASSRRGQGTVAFF. The rearrangement links TRBV11-1 to TRBJ1-1, with TRBD1 matching over 9 bases. Per germline, CDR1 SGHAT and CDR2 FQDESV (reference sequence). V lost 5 bases, J lost 11 bases, and 12 bases stayed unmatched. CDR3 length: 14 amino acids.

The V call is TRBV27, the J call TRBJ2-1, with D perhaps matching TRBD2 (7 bases). The V gene's germline CDR1 is MNHEY and CDR2 SMNVEV (reference sequence). The V gene lost 8 bases and the J gene lost 2 bases, with 16 bases spanning the gap. The CDR3 length is 15 residues. The CDR3 DNA reads as TGTGCCAGCCTCGATGCGGGGGCCCCCTACAATGAGCAGTTCTTC. Translation: CASLDAGAPYNEQFF.

The rearrangement links TRBV30 to TRBJ2-3; 9 positions agree with TRBD2. The CDR3 runs 15 residues. The trim removed 4 bases at V and 0 bases at J, leaving 5 bases unmatched. CDR1 is GTSNPN, CDR2 SVGIG, per germline (reference sequence). In DNA, the CDR3 is TGTGCCTGGATACCGACTAGCGGTAGCACAGATACGCAGTATTTT. Amino acid sequence: CAWIPTSGSTDTQYF.

The rearrangement links TRBV7-9 to TRBJ1-6, with D unclear. The V gene's germline CDR1 is SEHNR and CDR2 FQNEAQ (reference sequence). CDR3 size: 15 residues. Trimming removed 1 base at V and 8 bases at J, with 12 bases between. CDR3 protein: CASSLGTGEHSPLHF. As DNA, the CDR3 is TGTGCCAGCAGCTTAGGTACCGGGGAGCATTCACCCCTCCACTTT.

The rearrangement uses TRBV3-1 (or the pseudogene TRBV3-2) and TRBJ2-7, with TRBD2 identical over 9 bases. This CDR3 comprises 16 residues. Trimming removed 1 base from V and 2 bases from J; junction bases left unmatched: 6. Per germline, CDR1 LGHDT and CDR2 YNNKEL (reference sequence). The CDR3 nucleotides read TGTGCCAGCAGCCAAGGGCTAGCGGGACAACCCTACGAGCAGTACTTC. This encodes CASSQGLAGQPYEQYF.

The chain has TRBV7-9 and TRBJ2-3; 12 nucleotides align to TRBD2. Trimming took 5 bases from V and 4 from J; bases not matched to a gene: 7. Germline V gene lookup returns CDR1 SEHNR and CDR2 FQNEAQ (reference sequence). CDR3 size: 16 residues. The CDR3 is CASSLTSGGPPDTQYF. Here the CDR3 DNA reads TGTGCCAGCAGCCTTACTAGCGGGGGGCCCCCAGATACGCAGTATTTT.

This rearrangement joins TRBV15 to TRBJ1-2, with 7 nucleotides matching TRBD1. J lost 5 bases, V lost 5 bases, and 5 bases had no gene match. CDR1 is LNHNV, CDR2 YYDKDF, per germline (reference sequence). The CDR3 is 13 amino acids. DNA for the CDR3: TGTGCCACCAGCGGGGGACAGAAGTATGGCTACACCTTC. Translating it yields CATSGGQKYGYTF.

This sequence joins TRBV6-6 and TRBJ2-5; 7 bases fit TRBD1. CDR3 length: 16 residues. Per the germline V gene, CDR1 is MNHNY and CDR2 is SVGAGI (reference sequence). With 4 bases clipped from V and 5 bases from J, the junction kept 13 bases outside the gene matches. CDR3 amino acids: CASSFTGRGRGETQYF. The CDR3 DNA sequence: TGTGCCAGCAGTTTCACCGGAAGGGGGCGCGGGGAGACCCAGTACTTC.

The CDR3 loop is CASSPRTGGAEAFF. The CDR3 coding sequence is TGTGCCAGCAGCCCCCGAACAGGGGGAGCTGAAGCTTTCTTT. The gene calls are TRBV7-8 and TRBJ1-1; 8 bases line up with TRBD1. Germline CDR1 reads SGHVS; CDR2 reads FQNEAQ. V lost 5 bases to trimming and J lost 6 bases; unmatched junction nucleotides: 8. CDR3 length: 14 amino acids.

The CDR3 nucleotides read TGTGCCAGCACCCGGGACAGGGAGGCTTTCTTT. Translating it yields CASTRDREAFF. The chain couples TRBV6-5 to TRBJ1-1; 9 nucleotides align to TRBD1. Per germline, CDR1 MNHEY and CDR2 SVGAGI. The CDR3 is made up of 11 amino acids. V lost 7 bases, J lost 11 bases, and 5 bases stayed unmatched.

This clone was detected once. The J gene is TRBJ2-1, the V gene TRBV7-2; a possible D gene is TRBD1 (6 bases). The CDR3 has 15 residues. V lost 5 bases and J 6 bases, leaving 17 bases between the germline ends. Germline V gives CDR1 SGHTA, CDR2 FQGNSA. CDR3 bases: TGTGCCAGCAGCCTGGGACACGCTAAATTCAATGAGCAGTTCTTC. This codes for CASSLGHAKFNEQFF.

V usage is TRBV9 and J usage is TRBJ1-2, with unresolved D. Germline V gene lookup returns CDR1 SGDLS and CDR2 YYNGEE. V lost 0 bases, J lost 0 bases, and 6 bases lay in between. This CDR3 has 14 amino acids. CDR3 in amino acids: CASSVAEPNYGYTF. CDR3 in DNA: TGTGCCAGCAGCGTAGCGGAGCCTAACTATGGCTACACCTTC.

V usage is TRBV7-2 and J usage is TRBJ2-3, with a possible D match to TRBD1 (5 bases). The V end lost 6 bases, the J end lost 1 base, and 11 bases lay between the germline ends. The CDR3 consists of 14 residues. Germline CDR1 and CDR2: SGHTA and FQGNSA. The CDR3 region has the DNA TGTGCCAGCAGACCTAAAGGGGGCACAGATACGCAGTATTTT. It codes for CASRPKGGTDTQYF.

The table lists this clone with a count of one. The rearrangement uses TRBV29-1 and TRBJ1-5; D remains unclear. The CDR3 is 12 amino acids. Deletions cut 4 bases from V and 7 bases from J, with 11 bases between. Germline lookup yields CDR1 SQVTM and CDR2 ANQGSEA. CDR3 sequence: CSVGEGLQPQHF. CDR3 nucleotides: TGCAGCGTTGGGGAGGGTTTGCAGCCCCAGCATTTT.

This clone was seen only once. V usage is TRBV2 and J usage is TRBJ1-3, with unresolved D. V lost 7 bases and J lost 7, with 14 bases in between. CDR3 length equals 13 residues. Germline CDR1 is SNHLY and CDR2 is FYNNEI. The CDR3 DNA is TGTGCCAGCACCGGAAGTGGGCGCAACACCATATATTTT. It encodes CASTGSGRNTIYF.

In its sample, this clone was seen once. This chain uses TRBV6-4 with TRBJ2-6; a possible D gene is TRBD2 (5 bases). Germline V gives CDR1 MRHNA, CDR2 SNTAGT. CDR3 length: 15 residues. V lost 5 bases and J lost 2, with 10 bases in between. The CDR3: CASSKTRAGANVLTF. In DNA form, the CDR3 reads TGTGCCAGCAGTAAAACTAGAGCTGGGGCCAACGTCCTGACTTTC.

J is TRBJ2-1 and V is TRBV18; the D is unclear. The CDR3 runs to 14 residues. Germline V lookup: CDR1 KGHSH, CDR2 LQKENI. With 5 bases removed from V and 0 bases from J, the gap between germline ends came to 8 bases. The CDR3: CASSAARSYNEQFF. In nucleotides, the CDR3 is TGTGCCAGCTCAGCAGCGCGCTCCTACAATGAGCAGTTCTTC. The full variable domain, completed using reference TRBV18 and TRBJ2-1, is NAGVMQNPRHLVRRRGQEARLRCSPMKGHSHVYWYRQLPEEGLKFMVYLQKENIIDESGMPKERFSAEFPKEGPSILRIQQVVRGDSAAYFCASSAARSYNEQFFGPGTRLTVL.

This chain connects TRBV21-1 to TRBJ1-2; the table's D call of TRBD1 was not tested on the DNA. TRBV21-1 is deemed a pseudogene. The CDR3 runs to 16 residues. CDR3 loop: CASSKETGSLGNGYTF. CDR3 in DNA: TGTGCCAGCAGCAAAGAGACAGGGTCCCTGGGGAATGGCTACACCTTC.

V is TRBV7-9 and J is TRBJ1-2; a weak D match, TRBD1 (5 bases). This CDR3 is 18 amino acids long. Germline loops: CDR1 SEHNR, CDR2 FQNEAQ (reference sequence). Trimming stripped 8 bases from V and 1 base from J, with 26 bases between. DNA for the CDR3: TGTGCCAGCCCCCAAGCCGAAGCTCTACAGGCCTATAACTATGGCTACACCTTC. Translation gives CASPQAEALQAYNYGYTF.

The rearrangement uses TRBV18 and TRBJ2-2, with 8 bases that match TRBD2. Germline loops: CDR1 KGHSH, CDR2 LQKENI. The CDR3 is 14 residues long. With 2 bases clipped from V and 5 bases from J, the junction kept 1 base outside the gene matches. CDR3 residues: CASSPAGGTGELFF. Written as DNA, the CDR3 is TGTGCCAGCTCACCAGCGGGGGGTACCGGGGAGCTGTTTTTT.

This clone occurred once. The chain carries TRBV5-4 and TRBJ2-5, with 8 bases lining up with TRBD2. There are 15 residues in the CDR3. Germline CDR1 and CDR2: SGHNT and YYREEE (reference sequence). The J segment lost 7 bases and the V segment lost 0 bases, leaving 8 bases of the junction unmatched. The CDR3 reads CASSLDSGATGTQYF. In nucleotides, the CDR3 is TGTGCCAGCAGCTTGGATAGCGGGGCAACGGGGACCCAGTACTTC.

The V gene is TRBV20-1, the J gene TRBJ2-2; D may be TRBD1 (5 bases). Germline loops: CDR1 DFQATT, CDR2 SNEGSKA (reference sequence). The CDR3 runs to 15 residues. Trimming took off 3 bases at V and 5 bases at J, with 16 bases between the two ends. CDR3 DNA sequence: TGCAGTGCTAGTTATTGTGCAGGGATTACCGGGGAGCTGTTTTTT. Amino acids: CSASYCAGITGELFF.

This chain links TRBV7-2 with TRBJ1-5; TRBD1 aligns across 7 bases. The CDR3 sequence is 14 residues long. The V segment lost 5 bases and the J segment 5 bases; nucleotides outside the gene matches: 6. CDR1 and CDR2 (germline): SGHTA, FQGNSA. As DNA, the CDR3 is TGTGCCAGCAGCAGCCGACAGGGAGATCAGCCCCAGCATTTT. Amino acid sequence: CASSSRQGDQPQHF.

The chain employs TRBV19 and TRBJ1-2; 11 nucleotides match TRBD1. After removal of 4 bases from V and 10 bases from J, the junction contained 17 bases not matched to a gene. CDR3 length: 17 amino acids. CDR1 and CDR2 from the germline V gene are LNHDA and SQIVND (reference sequence). CDR3 residues: CASSKRTGGVRNDDYTF. The CDR3 bases are TGTGCCAGTAGTAAACGGACAGGGGGCGTACGGAACGATGACTACACCTTC.

The V call is TRBV5-1, the J call TRBJ2-3; 14 bases are a match to TRBD2. This CDR3 region has 19 residues. CDR1 is SGHRS, CDR2 YFSETQ, per germline. Trimming at V came to 0 bases and at J to 3 bases, leaving 9 bases not matched to a gene. The CDR3 reads CASSLAEGLAGVYTDTQYF. The CDR3 DNA follows: TGCGCCAGCAGCTTGGCCGAGGGACTAGCGGGGGTATATACAGATACGCAGTATTTT.

This chain connects TRBV28 to TRBJ2-7, with 10 positions matching TRBD1. Per germline, CDR1 MDHEN and CDR2 SYDVKM. The CDR3 is 14 residues long. V dropped 6 bases and J dropped 2; count of bases not matched to a gene: 4. This chain's CDR3 is CASRAGTGAYEQYF. DNA for the CDR3: TGTGCCAGCAGAGCCGGGACAGGGGCCTACGAGCAGTACTTC. The variable domain in full, with the rest retrieved from reference TRBV28 and TRBJ2-7, is DVKVTQSSRYLVKRTGEKVFLECVQDMDHENMFWYRQDPGLGLRLIYFSYDVKMKEKGDIPEGYSVSREKKERFSLILESASTNQTSMYLCASRAGTGAYEQYFGPGTRLTVT.

The chain uses TRBV24-1 and TRBJ1-5, with 7 bases lining up with TRBD1. This CDR3 spans 14 amino acids. From germline, CDR1 is KGHDR and CDR2 SFDVKD. V was clipped by 4 bases and J by 6 bases; unmatched bases: 5. The DNA for the CDR3 is TGTGCCACCAGTGAGACAGGGTCGAGTCAGCCCCAGCATTTT. Translation: CATSETGSSQPQHF.

The chain combines TRBV29-1 with TRBJ1-1; D is unclear. Deletions cut 0 bases from V and 4 bases from J, with 12 bases between. CDR1 is SQVTM and CDR2 is ANQGSEA in the germline V gene. The CDR3 covers 14 residues. CDR3 protein: CSVEDRRASTEAFF. The CDR3 DNA is TGCAGCGTTGAAGATAGGAGAGCGAGCACTGAAGCTTTCTTT. Full variable domain (remainder filled in from reference TRBV29-1 and TRBJ1-1): SAVISQKPSRDICQRGTSLTIQCQVDSQVTMMFWYRQQPGQSLTLIATANQGSEATYESGFVIDKFPISRPNLTFSTLTVSNMSPEDSSIYLCSVEDRRASTEAFFGQGTRLTVV.